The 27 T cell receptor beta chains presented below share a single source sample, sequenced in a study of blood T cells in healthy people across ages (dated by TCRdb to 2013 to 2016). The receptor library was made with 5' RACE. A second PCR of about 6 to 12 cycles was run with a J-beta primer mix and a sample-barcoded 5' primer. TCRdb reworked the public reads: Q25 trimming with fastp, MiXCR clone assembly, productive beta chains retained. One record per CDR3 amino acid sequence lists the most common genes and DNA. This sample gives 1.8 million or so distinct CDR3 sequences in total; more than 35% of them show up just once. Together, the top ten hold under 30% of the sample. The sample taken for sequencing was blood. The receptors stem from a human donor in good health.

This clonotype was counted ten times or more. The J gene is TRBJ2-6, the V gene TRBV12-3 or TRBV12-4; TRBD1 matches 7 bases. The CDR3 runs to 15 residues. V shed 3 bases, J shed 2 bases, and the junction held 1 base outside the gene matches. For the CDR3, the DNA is TGTGCCAGCAGTTTCGGACAGGCTGGGGCCAACGTCCTGACTTTC. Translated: CASSFGQAGANVLTF.

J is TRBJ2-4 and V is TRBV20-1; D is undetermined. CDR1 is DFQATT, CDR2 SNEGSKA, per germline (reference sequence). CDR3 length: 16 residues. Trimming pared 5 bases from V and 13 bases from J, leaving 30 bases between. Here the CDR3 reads CSAPTLYPTSYNEQYF. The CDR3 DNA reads TGCAGTGCTCCCACCCTATACCCTACCTCCTACAATGAGCAGTACTTC.

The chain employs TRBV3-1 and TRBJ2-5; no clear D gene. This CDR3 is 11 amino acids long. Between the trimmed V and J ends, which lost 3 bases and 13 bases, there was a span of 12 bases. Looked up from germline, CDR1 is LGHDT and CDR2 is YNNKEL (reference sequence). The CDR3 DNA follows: TGTGCCAGCAGCCATGCGTCCGGTTTGTACTTC. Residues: CASSHASGLYF.

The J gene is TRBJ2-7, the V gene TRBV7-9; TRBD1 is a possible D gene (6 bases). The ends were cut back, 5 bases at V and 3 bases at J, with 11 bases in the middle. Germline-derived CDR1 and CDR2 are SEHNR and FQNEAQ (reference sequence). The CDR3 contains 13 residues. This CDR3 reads CASSPQTGYEQYF. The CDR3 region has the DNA TGTGCCAGCAGCCCCCAGACAGGCTACGAGCAGTACTTC.

CDR3: CASENYRGNEQFF. Written as DNA, the CDR3 is TGCGCCAGCGAGAACTACAGGGGGAATGAGCAGTTCTTC. The genes are TRBV5-1 and TRBJ2-1, with TRBD1 identical over 8 bases. This CDR3 has 13 residues. Germline loops: CDR1 SGHRS, CDR2 YFSETQ. V shed 7 bases, J shed 7 bases, and the junction held 7 bases outside the gene matches.

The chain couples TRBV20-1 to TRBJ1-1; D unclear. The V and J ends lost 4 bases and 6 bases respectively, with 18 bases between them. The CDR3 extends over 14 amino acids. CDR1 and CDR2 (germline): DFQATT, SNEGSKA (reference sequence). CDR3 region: CSATQSGSRPEAFF. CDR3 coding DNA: TGCAGTGCTACCCAATCGGGTTCTCGTCCTGAAGCTTTCTTT.

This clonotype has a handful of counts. In DNA, the CDR3 is TGTGCCAGCAGCGTAGTACCTAGTCCCCACGAGCAGTACTTC. It codes for CASSVVPSPHEQYF. This rearrangement joins TRBV9 to TRBJ2-7; D unresolved. This CDR3 spans 14 amino acids. Trimming removed 0 bases at V and 5 bases at J, with 12 bases between. Germline lookup yields CDR1 SGDLS and CDR2 YYNGEE.

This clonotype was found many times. The CDR3 is CASSLGTAYGYTF. As DNA, the CDR3 is TGTGCCAGCAGCTTAGGGACAGCCTATGGCTACACCTTC. The V and J genes are TRBV5-6 and TRBJ1-2; 7 nucleotides agree with TRBD1. The CDR3 contains 13 residues. V dropped 2 bases and J dropped 4; count of bases not matched to a gene: 2. Germline CDR1 reads SGHDT; CDR2 reads YYEEEE.

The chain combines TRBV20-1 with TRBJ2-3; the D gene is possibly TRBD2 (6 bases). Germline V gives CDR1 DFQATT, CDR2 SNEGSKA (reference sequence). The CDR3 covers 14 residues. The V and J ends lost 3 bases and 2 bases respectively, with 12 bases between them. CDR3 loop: CSARGAGSTDTQYF. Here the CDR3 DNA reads TGCAGTGCTAGGGGCGCGGGGTCCACAGATACGCAGTATTTT.

The DNA of the CDR3 is TGCAGTGCTAGAGATGCGGGGGGCGTCGGCTACACCTTC. Protein sequence: CSARDAGGVGYTF. This chain connects TRBV20-1 to TRBJ1-2, with TRBD1 as a possible D gene (6 bases). The ends were cut back, 0 bases at V and 8 bases at J, with 13 bases in the middle. Looked up from germline, CDR1 is DFQATT and CDR2 is SNEGSKA (reference sequence). The CDR3 has 13 amino acids.

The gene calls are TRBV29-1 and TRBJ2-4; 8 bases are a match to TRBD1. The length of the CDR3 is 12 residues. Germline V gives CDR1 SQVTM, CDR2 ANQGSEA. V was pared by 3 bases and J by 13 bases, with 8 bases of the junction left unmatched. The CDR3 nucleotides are TGCAGCGTTGAGGGACAGGCCCACGCGCAGTACTTC. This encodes CSVEGQAHAQYF.

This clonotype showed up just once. The CDR3 DNA follows: TGCGCCAGCAGCGTAATGGGCAGCGAGCAAGAGACCCAGTACTTC. Its translation: CASSVMGSEQETQYF. V usage is TRBV5-1 and J usage is TRBJ2-5; no definite D call. V gave up 4 bases and J gave up 2 bases, with 15 bases separating them. The CDR3 is 15 residues long. Germline values: CDR1 SGHRS, CDR2 YFSETQ.

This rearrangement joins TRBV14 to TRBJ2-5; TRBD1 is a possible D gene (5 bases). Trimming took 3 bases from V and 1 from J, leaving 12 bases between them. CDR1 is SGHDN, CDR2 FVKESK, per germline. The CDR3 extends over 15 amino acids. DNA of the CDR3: TGTGCCAGCAGCCAGATGGACAATACCCAAGAGACCCAGTACTTC. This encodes CASSQMDNTQETQYF. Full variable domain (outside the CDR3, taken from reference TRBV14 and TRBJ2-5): EAGVTQFPSHSVIEKGQTVTLRCDPISGHDNLYWYRRVMGKEIKFLLHFVKESKQDESGMPNNRFLAERTGGTYSTLKVQPAELEDSGVYFCASSQMDNTQETQYFGPGTRLLVL.

CDR3 bases: TGTGCCAGCAGCTTAGATGGACTAGCGGGGGGGTACCAAGAGACCCAGTACTTC. It translates to CASSLDGLAGGYQETQYF. The V call is TRBV7-2, the J call TRBJ2-5, with 15 positions matching TRBD2. The V segment lost 1 base and the J segment 0 bases; nucleotides outside the gene matches: 3. There are 18 residues in the CDR3. Germline V gene data show CDR1 as SGHTA and CDR2 as FQGNSA.

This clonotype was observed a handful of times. CDR3 coding DNA: TGCAGTGCTAGAGATCCCCAGGTCTCTGGGGCCAACGTCCTGACTTTC. The encoded protein is CSARDPQVSGANVLTF. The gene calls are TRBV20-1 and TRBJ2-6; D unresolved. Per germline, CDR1 DFQATT and CDR2 SNEGSKA (reference sequence). CDR3 size: 16 residues. Trimming left V 0 bases short and J 0 bases short, with 9 bases between.

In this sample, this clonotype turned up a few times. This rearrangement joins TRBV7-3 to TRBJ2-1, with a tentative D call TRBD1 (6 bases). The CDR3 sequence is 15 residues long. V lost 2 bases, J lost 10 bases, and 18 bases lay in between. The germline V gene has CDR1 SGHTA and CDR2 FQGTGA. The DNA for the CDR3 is TGTGCCAGCAGCTTAGGGGGTTGGGGGCTTCGGGAGCAGTTCTTC. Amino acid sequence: CASSLGGWGLREQFF.

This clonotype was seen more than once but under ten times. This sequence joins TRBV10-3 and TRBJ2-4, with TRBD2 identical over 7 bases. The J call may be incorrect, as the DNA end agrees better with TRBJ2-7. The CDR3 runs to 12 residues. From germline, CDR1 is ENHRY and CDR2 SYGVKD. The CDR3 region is CAIPGQRGEQYF. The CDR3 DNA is TGTGCCATCCCCGGTCAGCGGGGCGAGCAGTACTTC.

CDR3 in amino acids: CATSRDSGVNSPLHF. The CDR3 coding sequence is TGTGCCACCAGCAGAGATTCCGGGGTTAATTCACCCCTCCACTTT. The rearrangement uses TRBV15 and TRBJ1-6; D ambiguous. Per germline, CDR1 LNHNV and CDR2 YYDKDF (reference sequence). The CDR3 runs 15 residues. Trimming cost V 0 bases and J 6 bases, with 9 bases left between them.

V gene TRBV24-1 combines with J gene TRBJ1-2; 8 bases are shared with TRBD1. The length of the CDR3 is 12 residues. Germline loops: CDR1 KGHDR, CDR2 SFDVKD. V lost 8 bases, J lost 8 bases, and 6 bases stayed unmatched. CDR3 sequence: CATMDRVGGYTF. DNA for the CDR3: TGTGCCACCATGGACAGGGTTGGCGGCTACACCTTC.

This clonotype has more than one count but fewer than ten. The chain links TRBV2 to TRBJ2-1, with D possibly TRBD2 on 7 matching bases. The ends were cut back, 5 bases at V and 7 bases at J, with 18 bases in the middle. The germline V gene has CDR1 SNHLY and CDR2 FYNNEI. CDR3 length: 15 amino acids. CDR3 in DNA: TGTGCCAGCAGTCTGGGGGGGGCGGATACGAATGAGCAGTTCTTC. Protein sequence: CASSLGGADTNEQFF.

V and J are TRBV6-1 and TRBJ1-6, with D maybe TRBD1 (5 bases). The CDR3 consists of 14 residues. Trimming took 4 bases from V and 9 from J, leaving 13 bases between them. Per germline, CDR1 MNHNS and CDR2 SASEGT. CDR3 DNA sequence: TGTGCCAGCAGTGCGGGGACCGAAATTTCACCCCTCCACTTT. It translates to CASSAGTEISPLHF.

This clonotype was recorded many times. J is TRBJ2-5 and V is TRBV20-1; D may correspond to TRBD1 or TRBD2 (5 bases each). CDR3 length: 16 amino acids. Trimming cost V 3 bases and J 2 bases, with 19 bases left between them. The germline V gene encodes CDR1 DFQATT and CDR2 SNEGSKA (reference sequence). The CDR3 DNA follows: TGCAGTGCTAGGGACCTCCGGGACGGAAAGCAAGAGACCCAGTACTTC. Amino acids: CSARDLRDGKQETQYF.

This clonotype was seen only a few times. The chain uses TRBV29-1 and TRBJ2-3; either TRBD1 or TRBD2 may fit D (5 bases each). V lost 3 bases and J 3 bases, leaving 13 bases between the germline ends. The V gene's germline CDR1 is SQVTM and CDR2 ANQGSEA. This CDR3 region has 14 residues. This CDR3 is CSVDAGTETDTQYF. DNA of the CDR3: TGCAGCGTTGACGCCGGGACGGAGACAGATACGCAGTATTTT.

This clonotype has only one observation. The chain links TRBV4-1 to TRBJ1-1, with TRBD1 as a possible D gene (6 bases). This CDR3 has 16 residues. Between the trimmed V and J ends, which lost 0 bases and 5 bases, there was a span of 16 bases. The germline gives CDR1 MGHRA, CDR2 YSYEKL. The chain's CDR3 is CASSQESQGRATEAFF. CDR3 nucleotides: TGCGCCAGCAGCCAAGAATCCCAGGGGCGGGCGACTGAAGCTTTCTTT.

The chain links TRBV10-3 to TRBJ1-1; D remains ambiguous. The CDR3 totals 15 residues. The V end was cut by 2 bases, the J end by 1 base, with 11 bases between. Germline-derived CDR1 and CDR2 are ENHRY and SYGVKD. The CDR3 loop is CAISEKEVQNTEAFF. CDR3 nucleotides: TGTGCCATCAGTGAGAAGGAAGTCCAGAACACTGAAGCTTTCTTT.

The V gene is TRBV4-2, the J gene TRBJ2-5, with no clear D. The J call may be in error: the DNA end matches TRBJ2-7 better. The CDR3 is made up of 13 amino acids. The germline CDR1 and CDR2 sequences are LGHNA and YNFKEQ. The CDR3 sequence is CASSQDRRSEQYF. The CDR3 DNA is TGTGCCAGCAGCCAAGATCGACGTTCCGAGCAGTACTTC.

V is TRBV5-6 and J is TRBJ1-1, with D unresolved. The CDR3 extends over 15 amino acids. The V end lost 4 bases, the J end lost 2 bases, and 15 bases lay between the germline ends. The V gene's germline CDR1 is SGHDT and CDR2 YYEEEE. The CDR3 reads CASSPLKGLNTEAFF. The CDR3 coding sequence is TGTGCCAGCAGCCCTCTGAAAGGATTAAACACTGAAGCTTTCTTT.